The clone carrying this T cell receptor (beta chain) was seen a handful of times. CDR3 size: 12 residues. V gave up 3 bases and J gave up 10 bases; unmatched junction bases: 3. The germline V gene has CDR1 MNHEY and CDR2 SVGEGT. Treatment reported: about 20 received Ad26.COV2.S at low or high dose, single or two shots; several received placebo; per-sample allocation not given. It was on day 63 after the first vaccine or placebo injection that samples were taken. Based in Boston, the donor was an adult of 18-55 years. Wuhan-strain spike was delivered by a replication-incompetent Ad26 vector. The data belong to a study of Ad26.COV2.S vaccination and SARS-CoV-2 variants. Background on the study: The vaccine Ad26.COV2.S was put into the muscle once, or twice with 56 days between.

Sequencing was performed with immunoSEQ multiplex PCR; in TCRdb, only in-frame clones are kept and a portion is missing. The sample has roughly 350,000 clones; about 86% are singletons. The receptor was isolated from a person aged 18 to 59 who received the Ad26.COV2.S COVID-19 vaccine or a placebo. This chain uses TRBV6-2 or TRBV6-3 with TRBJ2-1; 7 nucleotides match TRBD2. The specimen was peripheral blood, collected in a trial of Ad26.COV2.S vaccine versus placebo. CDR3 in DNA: TGTGCCAGCAGTTATCAGCGGGGAGAGCAGTTCTTC. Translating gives CASSYQRGEQFF.